Listed here are 20 T cell receptor beta chains from one sample, sequenced in a study of blood T cell repertoires in COVID-19. Assay: immunoSEQ multiplex PCR; the TCRdb copy retains only in-frame clones and omits some. The repertoire consists of roughly 230,000 clones, with 82% occurring once and the leading ten covering around 3.5%. The sequenced sample was peripheral blood. The receptors were sampled from a woman of 80 years or more with acute or convalescent COVID-19.

The chain joins TRBV6-5 to TRBJ2-3, with a tentative D call TRBD2 (5 bases). The CDR3 contains 15 residues. The V and J ends lost 5 bases and 4 bases respectively, with 16 bases between them. CDR1 is MNHEY, CDR2 SVGAGI, per germline. The CDR3 protein is CASSPVSVRADTQYF. CDR3 sequence (DNA): TGTGCCAGCAGTCCGGTTAGCGTAAGGGCAGATACGCAGTATTTT.

The chain recombines TRBV5-1 with TRBJ1-6; the D gene is possibly TRBD1 (6 bases). Deletions cut 2 bases from V and 7 bases from J, with 19 bases between. The germline CDR1 and CDR2 sequences are SGHRS and YFSETQ. This CDR3 has 17 amino acids. CDR3 loop: CASSLADGQQLNSPLHF. CDR3 coding DNA: TGCGCCAGCAGCTTAGCCGACGGACAGCAGTTAAATTCACCCCTCCACTTT.

This chain joins TRBV28 and TRBJ1-1; 7 nucleotides match TRBD1. Germline-derived CDR1 and CDR2 are MDHEN and SYDVKM. With V trimmed by 8 bases and J by 4 bases, 7 bases remained unmatched. CDR3 length: 13 residues. The CDR3 DNA is TGTGCCAGCGGTATCCAGGGGGGCACTGAAGCTTTCTTT. Residues: CASGIQGGTEAFF.

V is TRBV5-1 and J is TRBJ1-3; D gene ambiguous. Germline V gene data show CDR1 as SGHRS and CDR2 as YFSETQ. The CDR3 is 13 amino acids. Between the trimmed V and J ends, which lost 2 bases and 2 bases, there was a span of 5 bases. CDR3 residues: CASSFFAGNTIYF. The CDR3 DNA reads TGCGCCAGCAGCTTTTTCGCTGGAAACACCATATATTTT.

The V gene is TRBV18, the J gene TRBJ1-4, with D possibly matching TRBD1 (5 bases). Trimming removed 3 bases at V and 5 bases at J, with 13 bases between. The CDR3 runs to 15 residues. The germline V gene has CDR1 KGHSH and CDR2 LQKENI. CDR3 protein: CASSPRTPLNEKLFF. In DNA, the CDR3 is TGTGCCAGCTCACCTCGGACACCTTTAAATGAAAAACTGTTTTTT. The full variable domain, its missing parts supplied by reference TRBV18 and TRBJ1-4, is NAGVMQNPRHLVRRRGQEARLRCSPMKGHSHVYWYRQLPEEGLKFMVYLQKENIIDESGMPKERFSAEFPKEGPSILRIQQVVRGDSAAYFCASSPRTPLNEKLFFGSGTQLSVL.

The rearrangement uses TRBV9 and TRBJ1-1; D is ambiguous. Trimming left V 4 bases short and J 0 bases short, with 7 bases between. Germline V gene sequence: CDR1 SGDLS, CDR2 YYNGEE. The CDR3 runs to 13 residues. CDR3 nucleotides: TGTGCCAGCAGCACCCAGGTGAACACTGAAGCTTTCTTT. Translated: CASSTQVNTEAFF.

This chain uses TRBV5-1 with TRBJ2-7, with TRBD2 matching 7 bases. The CDR3 sequence is 15 residues long. Germline V gene lookup returns CDR1 SGHRS and CDR2 YFSETQ. With 0 bases clipped from V and 2 bases from J, the junction kept 5 bases outside the gene matches. The CDR3 bases are TGCGCCAGCAGCTTGGCGGCTAGCGGTACCTACGAGCAGTACTTC. This gives the protein CASSLAASGTYEQYF.

This clone was counted between two and nine times. The chain combines TRBV7-2 with TRBJ1-1; 7 bases are shared with TRBD1. V lost 5 bases, J lost 8 bases, and 14 bases stayed unmatched. Germline V gives CDR1 SGHTA, CDR2 FQGNSA. This CDR3 region has 15 residues. The CDR3 loop is CASSLYRQGAREAFF. The CDR3 DNA reads as TGTGCCAGCAGCCTCTACCGACAGGGAGCCCGAGAAGCTTTCTTT. Using reference TRBV7-2 and TRBJ1-1 for the parts outside the CDR3, the full variable domain is GAGVSQSPSNKVTEKGKDVELRCDPISGHTALYWYRQSLGQGLEFLIYFQGNSAPDKSGLPSDRFSAERTGGSVSTLTIQRTQQEDSAVYLCASSLYRQGAREAFFGQGTRLTVV.

The chain links TRBV9 to TRBJ2-2; 9 nucleotides align to TRBD1. After removal of 2 bases from V and 3 bases from J, the junction contained 5 bases not matched to a gene. This CDR3 comprises 16 residues. CDR1 is SGDLS and CDR2 is YYNGEE in the germline V gene. The CDR3 nucleotides are TGTGCCAGCAGCGTCGGGACAGGGTACGACACCGGGGAGCTGTTTTTT. Its translation: CASSVGTGYDTGELFF.

The gene calls are TRBV5-1 and TRBJ2-3; possibly TRBD2 for D (5 bases). Germline V gene lookup returns CDR1 SGHRS and CDR2 YFSETQ. V was cut by 0 bases and J by 4 bases, with 15 bases left in between. This CDR3 spans 16 amino acids. DNA for the CDR3: TGCGCCAGCAGCTTGGAGTACGGGGTGGGCCCAGATACGCAGTATTTT. Protein sequence: CASSLEYGVGPDTQYF.

V usage is TRBV19 and J usage is TRBJ2-3; 8 nucleotides match TRBD1. The germline V gene encodes CDR1 LNHDA and CDR2 SQIVND (reference sequence). Losses at the gene ends were 5 bases for V and 1 base for J; bases not matched to a gene: 5. The CDR3 totals 15 residues. The CDR3 DNA reads TGTGCCAGTAGTGGCCAGGGGGCGGGCACAGATACGCAGTATTTT. Its protein product is CASSGQGAGTDTQYF.

This clone was counted once. This chain links TRBV30 with TRBJ2-7; no firm D call. CDR1 and CDR2 (germline): GTSNPN, SVGIG (reference sequence). The CDR3 loop spans 11 amino acids. V was clipped by 3 bases and J by 4 bases, with 7 bases between them. The CDR3 nucleotides read TGTGCCTGGAGAAGAGATTACGAGCAGTACTTC. Translating gives CAWRRDYEQYF.

The chain is built from TRBV19 and TRBJ1-2; 9 bases are shared with TRBD1. J gave up 6 bases and V 5 bases, and 7 bases lay outside the gene matches. Germline CDR1 reads LNHDA; CDR2 reads SQIVND (reference sequence). CDR3 length equals 14 residues. DNA for the CDR3: TGTGCCAGTAGTCGCCTCGGGACAGGGCATGGCTACACCTTC. Translated, it gives CASSRLGTGHGYTF.

This clone was found once. The rearrangement uses TRBV7-2 and TRBJ2-7, with a weak D call TRBD2 (7 bases). This CDR3 contains 15 residues. CDR1 and CDR2 from the germline V gene are SGHTA and FQGNSA. Trimming shortened V by 1 base and J by 7 bases, and 17 bases separated the two germline ends. The CDR3 coding sequence is TGTGCCAGCAGCTTAGATGGTCGAAAGGGGGGGGAGCAGTACTTC. Translating gives CASSLDGRKGGEQYF.

The chain joins TRBV5-5 to TRBJ1-2, with TRBD1 matching 9 bases. CDR1 and CDR2 from the germline V gene are SGHKS and YYEKEE (reference sequence). This CDR3 has 16 residues. V lost 0 bases, J lost 5 bases, and 8 bases stayed unmatched. The CDR3 coding sequence is TGTGCCAGCAGCTTGGTTCTGGGACAGGGAGGGTATGGCTACACCTTC. Protein: CASSLVLGQGGYGYTF. Together with reference TRBV5-5 and TRBJ1-2, the CDR3 gives the full variable domain: DAGVTQSPTHLIKTRGQQVTLRCSPISGHKSVSWYQQVLGQGPQFIFQYYEKEERGRGNFPDRFSARQFPNYSSELNVNALLLGDSALYLCASSLVLGQGGYGYTFGSGTRLTVV.

DNA of the CDR3: TGTGCCAGCAGGGGGGGAGGGGCCTATGGCTACACCTTC. Its translation is CASRGGGAYGYTF. The chain recombines TRBV6-5 with TRBJ1-2; D is possibly TRBD1 (5 bases). The CDR3 is made up of 13 amino acids. The germline CDR1 and CDR2 sequences are MNHEY and SVGAGI. Trimming removed 6 bases from V and 4 bases from J, with 12 bases in between.

V usage is TRBV29-1 and J usage is TRBJ1-2; 8 nucleotides match TRBD1. The V segment lost 5 bases and the J segment 6 bases; nucleotides outside the gene matches: 8. Germline values: CDR1 SQVTM, CDR2 ANQGSEA. There are 13 residues in the CDR3. CDR3: CSVTDRVFDGYTF. CDR3 DNA sequence: TGCAGCGTTACGGACAGGGTATTTGATGGCTACACCTTC.

The chain links TRBV6-1 to TRBJ2-3, with TRBD1 identical over 8 bases. Germline CDR1 MNHNS, CDR2 SASEGT. The CDR3 runs to 17 residues. The ends lost 0 bases at V and 4 bases at J; junction bases unmatched: 9. The CDR3 loop is CASSEAGQGARPDTQYF. CDR3 DNA sequence: TGTGCCAGCAGTGAAGCGGGCCAGGGGGCTCGGCCAGATACGCAGTATTTT.

The chain is built from TRBV7-9 and TRBJ2-3, with TRBD2 identical over 16 bases. Germline V gene lookup returns CDR1 SEHNR and CDR2 FQNEAQ (reference sequence). The CDR3 contains 15 residues. V lost 5 bases, J lost 10 bases, and 6 bases stayed unmatched. CDR3 in DNA: TGTGCCAGCAGCGGCGGGACTAGCGGGGGGGAGGCGCAGTATTTT. It encodes CASSGGTSGGEAQYF. Full variable domain (remainder filled in from reference TRBV7-9 and TRBJ2-3): DTGVSQNPRHKITKRGQNVTFRCDPISEHNRLYWYRQTLGQGPEFLTYFQNEAQLEKSRLLSDRFSAERPKGSFSTLEIQRTEQGDSAMYLCASSGGTSGGEAQYFGPGTRLTVL.

This sequence joins TRBV2 and TRBJ1-5; TRBD1 might be the D (6 bases). The CDR3 extends over 13 amino acids. Germline CDR1 and CDR2: SNHLY and FYNNEI. Deletions cut 5 bases from V and 7 bases from J, with 12 bases between. CDR3 in DNA: TGTGCCAGCAGTTTAGACAGGAACCAGCCCCAGCATTTT. Its protein is CASSLDRNQPQHF.